The source of this T cell receptor (beta chain) is a study of cytomegalovirus exposure and HLA in healthy donors. Study-wide background: Some 85 million unique TCRs, all from HLA-typed donors, were included in an early release of the data.

In germline, CDR1 is LGHNA, CDR2 YNFKEQ. V lost 4 bases to trimming and J lost 2 bases; unmatched junction nucleotides: 3. The CDR3 is made up of 17 amino acids. Note on this clone: The antigen is undetermined.

PCR involved 60 Vbeta and 13 Jbeta primers. TCRdb's table, derived via immunoSEQ multiplex PCR, lists solely in-frame clones and lacks some. The sample table sets out 34,000 or so clones. Study results and caveats: Further analysis, carried out later, found HLA-associated TCR beta chains more clonally expanded than equally common other chains.

The clonotype originates from a female donor in good health and CMV-seronegative. The gene calls are TRBV4-2 and TRBJ2-2; 14 bases are shared with TRBD2. Specimen: PBMCs. This CDR3 is CASSPGTSGGNTGELFF. For the CDR3, the DNA is TGTGCCAGCAGCCCCGGGACTAGCGGGGGTAACACCGGGGAGCTGTTTTTT.